This paragraph reports one T cell receptor beta chain. The antigen is not known. Primers: 60 Vbeta forward and 13 Jbeta reverse. The repertoire was sequenced with immunoSEQ multiplex PCR; TCRdb's copy has only in-frame clones and lacks some. The sample carries 100,000 or so clones, around 80% recorded once. This sample was taken from a study of cytomegalovirus exposure and HLA in healthy donors. Every donor was a healthy person donating bone marrow. Study observations and caveats: Judged likely to be a sequencing artifact was a cluster of highly shared sequence variants. According to reports, the classifier identified cytomegalovirus status with high specificity and sensitivity.

V was cut by 4 bases and J by 5 bases, with 17 bases left in between. Germline V gene lookup returns CDR1 GTSNPN and CDR2 SVGIG (reference sequence). CDR3 length: 14 residues. The chain links TRBV30 to TRBJ2-5; D not certain. The receptor was derived from a man aged 25-45 years in good health and CMV-seronegative. The sample was PBMCs. The CDR3 DNA is TGTGCCTGGATCACGGCTACGACCGGGGAGACCCAGTACTTC. Protein: CAWITATTGETQYF.